These T cell receptor beta chains were read from a single sample in a study of beta chain features in type 1 diabetes. Using immunoSEQ multiplex PCR, the repertoire was profiled, and TCRdb retains in-frame clones only, with some absent. The sample holds 860,000 or so clones, 17% seen once. The sequenced sample consisted of naive CD4+ T cells from blood. The receptors come from a woman aged 18-29 years in good health. CDR3s include the opening cysteine and the closing phenylalanine or tryptophan. D genes are given only for firm matches. Clone size appears in some rows only: once, few, many, or a class for an expanded clone.

size: .
V: TRBV7-3
D: TRBD1
J: TRBJ2-6
DNA: TGTGCCAGCAGCGTAAAGGGACAGGGCCACTCTGGGGCCAACGTCCTGACTTTC
CDR3: CASSVKGQGHSGANVLTF

size: .
V: TRBV4-3
D: .
J: TRBJ1-2
DNA: TGCGCCAGCAGCCAAGATGTATGGGGCGCGTCTGGCTACACCTTC
CDR3: CASSQDVWGASGYTF

size: few
V: TRBV28
D: .
J: TRBJ2-7
DNA: TGTGCCAGCAGTCTTGGGACCCACGAGCAGTACTTC
CDR3: CASSLGTHEQYF

size: few
V: TRBV11-2
D: .
J: TRBJ2-5
DNA: TGTGCCAGCAGCCCCGGCTGGGCAGTAAAAGAGACCCAGTACTTC
CDR3: CASSPGWAVKETQYF

size: .
V: TRBV28
D: .
J: TRBJ1-5
DNA: TGTGCCAGCAGTTCACATACCGGGAGTAATAGCAATCAGCCCCAGCATTTT
CDR3: CASSSHTGSNSNQPQHF

size: .
V: TRBV5-1
D: TRBD2
J: TRBJ2-2
DNA: TGCGCCACCACGGAGGCTAGCGGGACTTTGGGGGAGCTGTTTTTT
CDR3: CATTEASGTLGELFF

size: .
V: TRBV9
D: TRBD1
J: TRBJ2-1
DNA: TGTGCCAGCAGCGTAGTTCCAACAGGGGAGTGGCAGTTCTTC
CDR3: CASSVVPTGEWQFF

size: few
V: TRBV25-1
D: .
J: TRBJ1-2
DNA: TGTGCCAGCAGTGAATTGGGGGGAAACTATGGCTACACCTTC
CDR3: CASSELGGNYGYTF

size: .
V: TRBV7-2
D: .
J: TRBJ2-1
DNA: TGTGCCAGCAGTCAACAGGGGGGGTTTAATGAGCAGTTCTTC
CDR3: CASSQQGGFNEQFF

size: .
V: TRBV5-1
D: .
J: TRBJ2-3
DNA: TGCGCCAGCAGCCCATTAATCACAGATACGCAGTATTTT
CDR3: CASSPLITDTQYF

size: once
V: TRBV9
D: .
J: TRBJ2-3
DNA: TGTGCCAGCAGCATACGGAGTCTTGGCACAGATACGCAGTATTTT
CDR3: CASSIRSLGTDTQYF

size: few
V: TRBV9
D: TRBD2
J: TRBJ2-7
DNA: TGTGCCAGCAGCACGGGGGGGACTGGCGAGCAGTACTTC
CDR3: CASSTGGTGEQYF

size: few
V: TRBV7-2
D: .
J: TRBJ2-1
DNA: TGTGCCAGCAGCTTAGTAGGAGGAGGCTACAATGAGCAGTTCTTC
CDR3: CASSLVGGGYNEQFF

size: few
V: TRBV6-6
D: TRBD2
J: TRBJ2-1
DNA: TGTGCCAGCATGGCGGGAGGGGGCAATGAGCAGTTCTTC
CDR3: CASMAGGGNEQFF

size: .
V: TRBV5-4
D: TRBD2
J: TRBJ2-3
DNA: TGTGCCAGCAGCTTAATTAGCGGGAGGGATACGCAGTATTTT
CDR3: CASSLISGRDTQYF

size: .
V: TRBV19
D: .
J: TRBJ2-6
DNA: TGTGCCAGTAGCCCTACCGGGAGAATTTCGAGCTCTGGGGCCAACGTCCTGACTTTC
CDR3: CASSPTGRISSSGANVLTF

size: few
V: TRBV15
D: .
J: TRBJ1-1
DNA: TGTGCCACCAGCAGAGTCCCGGGCGCTGAAGCTTTCTTT
CDR3: CATSRVPGAEAFF

size: few
V: TRBV11-2
D: .
J: TRBJ2-2
DNA: TGTGCCAGCAGCTTAGCGGCCAACCTATTGAACACCGGGGAGCTGTTTTTT
CDR3: CASSLAANLLNTGELFF

size: .
V: TRBV5-4
D: .
J: TRBJ2-3
DNA: TGTGCCAGCAGCTTGGACCGGGCTACGCAGTATTTT
CDR3: CASSLDRATQYF

size: .
V: TRBV25-1
D: TRBD2
J: TRBJ2-7
DNA: TGTGCCAGCAGTGAACGGACTAGCGGGGACGAGCAGTACTTC
CDR3: CASSERTSGDEQYF

size: few
V: TRBV5-4
D: TRBD1
J: TRBJ1-2
DNA: TGTGCCAGCAGCACTCGACAGGGGGCAGATACCTCTAACTATGGCTACACCTTC
CDR3: CASSTRQGADTSNYGYTF

size: .
V: TRBV5-1
D: .
J: TRBJ2-7
DNA: TGCGCCAGCAGCGTATGGAAACAACTAGGATCCCACTACGAGCAGTACTTC
CDR3: CASSVWKQLGSHYEQYF

size: .
V: TRBV7-2
D: TRBD1
J: TRBJ1-2
DNA: TGTGCCAGCAGCCAGGGACAGGGCGCTAACTATGGCTACACCTTC
CDR3: CASSQGQGANYGYTF

size: .
V: TRBV7-2
D: TRBD2
J: TRBJ2-7
DNA: TGTGCCAGCAGCCCCGGGGGGGGTTCCTACGAGCAGTACTTC
CDR3: CASSPGGGSYEQYF

size: few
V: TRBV7-8
D: .
J: TRBJ2-6
DNA: TGTGCCAGCAGCTTAGTGTCTGGGGCCAACGTCCTGACTTTC
CDR3: CASSLVSGANVLTF

size: few
V: TRBV28
D: .
J: TRBJ2-4
DNA: TGTGCCAGCAGGTCCGGGGGCGAGTTTAACATTCAGTACTTC
CDR3: CASRSGGEFNIQYF

size: .
V: TRBV15
D: .
J: TRBJ2-7
DNA: TGTGCCACCAGCAGAGGAGGGGGCTCCTACGAGCAGTACTTC
CDR3: CATSRGGGSYEQYF

size: few
V: TRBV19
D: .
J: TRBJ1-1
DNA: TGTGCCAGTAGTATAAGGGGTTATGGAGCTTTCTTT
CDR3: CASSIRGYGAFF

size: .
V: TRBV5-5
D: TRBD1
J: TRBJ2-1
DNA: TGTGCCAGCAGCCAAGGACAGGGTAGGGCCAATGAGCAGTTCTTC
CDR3: CASSQGQGRANEQFF

size: .
V: TRBV10-2
D: .
J: TRBJ1-5
DNA: TGCGCCAGCAGTGAGGCCAGATATCAGCCCCAGCATTTT
CDR3: CASSEARYQPQHF

size: .
V: TRBV29-1
D: .
J: TRBJ2-1
DNA: TGCAGCGTTGACTACAATGAGCAGTTCTTC
CDR3: CSVDYNEQFF

size: .
V: TRBV19
D: TRBD1
J: TRBJ2-2
DNA: TGTGCCAGTAGTACCTTACAGGGGACCGGGGAGCTGTTTTTT
CDR3: CASSTLQGTGELFF

size: .
V: TRBV27
D: TRBD2
J: TRBJ2-3
DNA: TGTGCCAGCATCCCACTCGGGCTAGCGGGAGGGCCGGATACGCAGTATTTT
CDR3: CASIPLGLAGGPDTQYF

size: .
V: TRBV10-3
D: .
J: TRBJ2-1
DNA: TGTGCCACCTTAGATTGGGGGGTCTACAATGAGCAGTTCTTC
CDR3: CATLDWGVYNEQFF

size: few
V: TRBV27
D: TRBD1
J: TRBJ2-2
DNA: TGTGCCAGCAGTTTATGGGGTCTGGGACAGGGCGACGGGGAGCTGTTTTTT
CDR3: CASSLWGLGQGDGELFF

size: once
V: TRBV28
D: TRBD1
J: TRBJ1-1
DNA: TGTGCCAGCAGCTCCGGACAGGGTAGTGAAGCTTTCTTT
CDR3: CASSSGQGSEAFF

size: .
V: TRBV2
D: .
J: TRBJ2-3
DNA: TGTGCCAGCAGTGCAGGTCGGCAGACAACAGATACGCAGTATTTT
CDR3: CASSAGRQTTDTQYF

size: .
V: TRBV5-4
D: .
J: TRBJ1-4
DNA: TGTGCCAGCAGCTCAAGGGCCCCAACGGGAGCTAATGAAAAACTGTTTTTT
CDR3: CASSSRAPTGANEKLFF

size: .
V: TRBV9
D: TRBD1
J: TRBJ2-2
DNA: TGTGCCAGCAAAGCTGGACAGGGACCCACCGGGGAGCTGTTTTTT
CDR3: CASKAGQGPTGELFF

size: few
V: TRBV7-9
D: TRBD1
J: TRBJ2-1
DNA: TGTGCCAGCAGCAGACACGGGACAGGGGGCTTCAATGAGCAGTTCTTC
CDR3: CASSRHGTGGFNEQFF

size: .
V: TRBV28
D: .
J: TRBJ2-7
DNA: TGTGCCAGCCAGGCTAGCAAGTACGAGCAGTACTTC
CDR3: CASQASKYEQYF

size: few
V: TRBV11-2
D: TRBD2
J: TRBJ2-3
DNA: TGTGCCAGCAGCCCAGGGACTAGCAGCACAGATACGCAGTATTTT
CDR3: CASSPGTSSTDTQYF

size: .
V: TRBV5-8
D: .
J: TRBJ1-5
DNA: TGTGCCAGCAGCTTGGTGCATAATCAGCCCCAGCATTTT
CDR3: CASSLVHNQPQHF

size: few
V: TRBV4-1
D: .
J: TRBJ2-5
DNA: TGCGCCAGCAGCCAAGAAGCTAATCAGGGGACCCAGTACTTC
CDR3: CASSQEANQGTQYF

size: .
V: TRBV7-8
D: .
J: TRBJ2-7
DNA: TGTGCCAGCAAGAAAAGGGCCGGTACCTACGAGCAGTACTTC
CDR3: CASKKRAGTYEQYF

size: .
V: TRBV18
D: .
J: TRBJ2-5
DNA: TGTGCCAGCTCACCTAGGGCAGCAAGAAACAAGCAAGAGACCCAGTACTTC
CDR3: CASSPRAARNKQETQYF

size: .
V: TRBV6-6
D: TRBD2
J: TRBJ2-7
DNA: TGTGCCAGCAGTTACGGGCTAGCGGTGTCCTACGAGCAGTACTTC
CDR3: CASSYGLAVSYEQYF